This TCR beta chain stems from a study of cytomegalovirus exposure and HLA in healthy donors. Amplification used 60 Vbeta primers and 13 Jbeta primers. Libraries were prepared by immunoSEQ multiplex PCR; TCRdb keeps only in-frame clonotypes and omits some of them. The table includes 150,000 to 200,000 clones, over 60% detected once. V was cut by 8 bases and J by 0 bases, with 4 bases left in between. Germline CDR1 is KGHSH and CDR2 is LQKENI. The CDR3 is made up of 11 amino acids. The sample consisted of PBMCs. This sequence was found in a woman in her fifties or sixties in good health and CMV-seronegative. This chain links TRBV18 with TRBJ2-5; D uncertain. CDR3 bases: TGTGCCAGCCAGTACCAAGAGACCCAGTACTTC. Protein sequence: CASQYQETQYF.